These T cell receptor beta chains were read from a single sample in a study of shared clonotypes between healthy human individuals. TCRdb's table, derived via immunoSEQ multiplex PCR, lists solely in-frame clones and lacks some. The data contain 900,000 to 1,200,000 clones, more than 75% of them singletons. Sequenced material: memory CD4+ T cells from PBMCs. Receptors originate from a man younger than 30 in good health. Some clones in this sample may be carry-over from other donors' samples. Both conserved end residues are part of each CDR3.

TRBJ2-3,TRBV6-5,CASGGEAADTQYF
TRBJ1-1,TRBV5-4,CASSLEGNTEAFF
TRBJ2-7,TRBV6-1,CASSSQTGSSYEQYF
TRBJ1-3,TRBV7-9,CASSLGARVTGNTIYF
TRBJ2-1,TRBV7-3,CASSSLTSGRNEQFF
TRBJ2-1,TRBV5-4,CASSGDSTYNEQFF
TRBJ1-3,TRBV5-1,CASSLGPPGNTIYF
TRBJ2-1,TRBV18,CASSPPGTGTYNEQFF
TRBJ1-5,TRBV28,CASKPRFGAPSQPQHF
TRBJ1-3,TRBV9,CASSSRAEASGNTIYF
TRBJ2-5,TRBV7-2,CASSSLSSGRGETQYF
TRBJ2-1,TRBV5-4,CASSAGGDEQFF
TRBJ1-3,TRBV29-1,CSVGDNSGNTIYF
TRBJ1-1,TRBV6-5,CASSKSVNTEAFF
TRBJ2-1,TRBV28,CASSLLGRGRYNEQFF
TRBJ1-2,TRBV20-1,CSARRSYGYTF
TRBJ2-3,TRBV7-9,CASSRRLDTDTQYF
TRBJ2-4,TRBV28,CASSSLRGIQYF
TRBJ2-3,TRBV5-4,CASSLWQGEDTQYF
TRBJ2-5,TRBV4-1,CASSQVTSGRYPRETQYF
TRBJ2-1,TRBV5-1,CASSPLAGEQFF
TRBJ2-4,TRBV29-1,CSVWQGYGKNIQYF
TRBJ1-1,TRBV19,CASSDPPRGRLEAFF
TRBJ1-3,TRBV7-9,CASSLNTGNTIYF
TRBJ1-2,TRBV5-1,CASSLGPRYGYTF
TRBJ2-5,TRBV18,CASSQQQGGKTQYF
TRBJ2-2,TRBV11-3,CASSLVSGGDGELFF
TRBJ2-7,TRBV7-2,CASSLLLAGYEQYF
TRBJ2-2,TRBV5-1,CASSVMGPGELFF
TRBJ2-3,TRBV5-6,CASSKGLAGRSDTQYF
TRBJ1-5,TRBV11-2,CASSFTSSGVQHF
.,TRBV30,CAWGTGTPPYEQYF